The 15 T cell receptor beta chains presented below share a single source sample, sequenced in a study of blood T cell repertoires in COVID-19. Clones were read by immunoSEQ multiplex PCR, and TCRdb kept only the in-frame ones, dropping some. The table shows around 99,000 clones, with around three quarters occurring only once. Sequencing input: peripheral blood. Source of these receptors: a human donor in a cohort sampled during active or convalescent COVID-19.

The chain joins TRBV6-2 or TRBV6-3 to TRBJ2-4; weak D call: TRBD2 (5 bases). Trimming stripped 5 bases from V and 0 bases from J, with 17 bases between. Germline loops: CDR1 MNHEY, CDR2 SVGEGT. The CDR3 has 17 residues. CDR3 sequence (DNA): TGTGCCAGCAGTCCCCCAGCGGCAGGACTAGCCAAAAACATTCAGTACTTC. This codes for CASSPPAAGLAKNIQYF.

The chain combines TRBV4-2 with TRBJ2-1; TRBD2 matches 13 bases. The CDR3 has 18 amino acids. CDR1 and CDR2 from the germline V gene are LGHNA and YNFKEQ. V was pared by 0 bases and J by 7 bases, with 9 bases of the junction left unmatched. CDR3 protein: CASSQDLTGTSGMNEQFF. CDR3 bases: TGTGCCAGCAGCCAAGATCTTACCGGGACTAGCGGGATGAATGAGCAGTTCTTC.

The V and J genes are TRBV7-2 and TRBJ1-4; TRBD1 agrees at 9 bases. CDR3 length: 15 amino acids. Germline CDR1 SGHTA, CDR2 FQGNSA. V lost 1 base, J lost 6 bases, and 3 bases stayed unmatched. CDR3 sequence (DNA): TGTGCCAGCAGCTTAGTGGGGACAGGGTATGAAAAACTGTTTTTT. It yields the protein CASSLVGTGYEKLFF.

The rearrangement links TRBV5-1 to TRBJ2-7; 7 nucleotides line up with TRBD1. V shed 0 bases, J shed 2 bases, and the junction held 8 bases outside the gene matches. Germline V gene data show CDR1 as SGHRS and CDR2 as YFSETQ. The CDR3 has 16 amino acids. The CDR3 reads CASSLATGQIPYEQYF. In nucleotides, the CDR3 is TGCGCCAGCAGCTTGGCAACGGGACAGATTCCCTACGAGCAGTACTTC.

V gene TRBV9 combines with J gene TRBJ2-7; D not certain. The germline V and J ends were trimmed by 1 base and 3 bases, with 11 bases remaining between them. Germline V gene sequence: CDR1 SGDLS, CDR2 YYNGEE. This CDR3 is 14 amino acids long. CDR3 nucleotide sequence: TGTGCCAGCAGCGTAAGCCCAGGAAGCTACGAGCAGTACTTC. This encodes CASSVSPGSYEQYF.

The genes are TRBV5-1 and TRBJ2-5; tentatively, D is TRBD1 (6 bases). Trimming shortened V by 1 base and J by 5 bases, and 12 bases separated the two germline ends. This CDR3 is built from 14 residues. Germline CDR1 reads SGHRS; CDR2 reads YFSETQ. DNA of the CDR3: TGCGCCAGCAGCTTGAGACAGGCCGGCGAGACCCAGTACTTC. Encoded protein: CASSLRQAGETQYF.

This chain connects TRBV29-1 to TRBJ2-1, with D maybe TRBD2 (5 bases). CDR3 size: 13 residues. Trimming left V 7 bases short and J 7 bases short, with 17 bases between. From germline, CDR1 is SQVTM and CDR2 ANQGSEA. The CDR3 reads CSAHRGSANEQFF. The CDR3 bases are TGCAGCGCCCACAGAGGTAGCGCAAATGAGCAGTTCTTC.

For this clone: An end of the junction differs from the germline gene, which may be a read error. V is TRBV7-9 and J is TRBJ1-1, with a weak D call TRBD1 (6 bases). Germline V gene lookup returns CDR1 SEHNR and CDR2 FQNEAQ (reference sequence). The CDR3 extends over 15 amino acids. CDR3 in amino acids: CASRSGQSYNTETFF. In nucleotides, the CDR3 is TGTGCCAGCAGGTCCGGACAGTCGTACAACACTGAAACTTTCTTT. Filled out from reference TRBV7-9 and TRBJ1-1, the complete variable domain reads DTGVSQNPRHKITKRGQNVTFRCDPISEHNRLYWYRQTLGQGPEFLTYFQNEAQLEKSRLLSDRFSAERPKGSFSTLEIQRTEQGDSAMYLCASRSGQSYNTETFFGQGTRLTVV.

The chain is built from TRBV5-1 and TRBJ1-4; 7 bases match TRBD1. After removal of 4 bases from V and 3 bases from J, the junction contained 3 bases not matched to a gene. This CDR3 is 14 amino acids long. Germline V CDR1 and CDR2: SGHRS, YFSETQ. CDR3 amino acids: CASSPGTANEKLFF. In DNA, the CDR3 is TGCGCCAGCAGCCCCGGGACAGCTAATGAAAAACTGTTTTTT.

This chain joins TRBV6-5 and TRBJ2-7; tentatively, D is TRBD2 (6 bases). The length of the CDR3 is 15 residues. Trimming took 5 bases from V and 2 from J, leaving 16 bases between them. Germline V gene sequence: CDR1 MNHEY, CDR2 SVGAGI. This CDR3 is CASSHGGPKPYEQYF. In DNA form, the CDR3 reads TGTGCCAGCAGTCACGGGGGACCGAAGCCCTACGAGCAGTACTTC.

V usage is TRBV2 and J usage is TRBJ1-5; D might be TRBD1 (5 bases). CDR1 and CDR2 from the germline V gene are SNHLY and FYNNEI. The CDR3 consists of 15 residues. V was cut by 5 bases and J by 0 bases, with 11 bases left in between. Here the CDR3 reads CASSKQTASNQPQHF. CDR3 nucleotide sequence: TGTGCCAGCAGTAAACAGACAGCTAGCAATCAGCCCCAGCATTTT.

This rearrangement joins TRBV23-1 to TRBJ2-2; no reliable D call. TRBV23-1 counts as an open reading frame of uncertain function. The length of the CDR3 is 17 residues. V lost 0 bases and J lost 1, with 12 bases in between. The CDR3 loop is CASSQSRRSRNTGELFF. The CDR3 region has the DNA TGCGCCAGCAGTCAATCCAGAAGGAGCAGGAACACCGGGGAGCTGTTTTTT.

CDR3 loop: CASRVDRVNKAGELFF. CDR3 coding DNA: TGTGCCAGCAGGGTAGACAGGGTGAATAAGGCCGGGGAGCTGTTTTTT. The V and J genes are TRBV2 and TRBJ2-2, with 7 bases identical to TRBD1. J was trimmed by 6 bases and V by 6 bases; bases with no gene match: 13. Germline assignment: CDR1 SNHLY and CDR2 FYNNEI. The CDR3 length is 16 residues.

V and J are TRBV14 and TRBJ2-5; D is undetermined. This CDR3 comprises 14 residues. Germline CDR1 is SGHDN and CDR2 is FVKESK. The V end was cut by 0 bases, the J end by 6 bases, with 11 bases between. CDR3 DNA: TGTGCCAGCAGCCAAGATTGGGCCTTCAAGACCCAGTACTTC. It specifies CASSQDWAFKTQYF.

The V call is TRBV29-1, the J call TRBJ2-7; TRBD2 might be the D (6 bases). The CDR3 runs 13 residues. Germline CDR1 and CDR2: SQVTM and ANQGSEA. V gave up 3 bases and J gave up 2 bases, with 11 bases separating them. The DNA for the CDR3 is TGCAGCGTTGAGCGGGATGCTCCCTACGAGCAGTACTTC. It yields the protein CSVERDAPYEQYF.